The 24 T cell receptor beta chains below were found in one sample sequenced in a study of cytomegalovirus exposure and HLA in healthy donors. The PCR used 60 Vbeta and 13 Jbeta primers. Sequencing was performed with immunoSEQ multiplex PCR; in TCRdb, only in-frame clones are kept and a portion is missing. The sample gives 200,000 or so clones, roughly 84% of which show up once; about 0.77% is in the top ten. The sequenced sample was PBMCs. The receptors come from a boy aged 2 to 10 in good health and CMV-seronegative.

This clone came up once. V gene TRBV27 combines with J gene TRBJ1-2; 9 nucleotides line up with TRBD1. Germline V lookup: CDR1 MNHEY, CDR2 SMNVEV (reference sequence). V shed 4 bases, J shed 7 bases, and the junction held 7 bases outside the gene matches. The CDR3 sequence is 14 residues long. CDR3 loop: CASSSGTGIRGYTF. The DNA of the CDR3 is TGTGCCAGCAGTTCTGGGACAGGGATCCGTGGCTACACCTTC.

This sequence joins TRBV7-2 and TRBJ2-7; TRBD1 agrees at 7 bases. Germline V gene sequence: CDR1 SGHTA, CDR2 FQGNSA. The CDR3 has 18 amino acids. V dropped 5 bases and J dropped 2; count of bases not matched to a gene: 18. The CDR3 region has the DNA TGTGCCAGCAGCCCCCACTGGGGGACAGCCTCACCGGCCTACGAGCAGTACTTC. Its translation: CASSPHWGTASPAYEQYF.

The CDR3 loop reads CASSITGGENTEAFF. Here the CDR3 DNA reads TGTGCCAGTAGTATCACAGGGGGCGAGAACACTGAAGCTTTCTTT. The chain couples TRBV19 to TRBJ1-1, with 9 bases that match TRBD1. CDR3 length: 15 amino acids. V shed 3 bases and J 1 base; nucleotides not matched to a gene: 3. The germline gives CDR1 LNHDA, CDR2 SQIVND (reference sequence). Complete variable domain (other parts from reference TRBV19 and TRBJ1-1): DGGITQSPKYLFRKEGQNVTLSCEQNLNHDAMYWYRQDPGQGLRLIYYSQIVNDFQKGDIAEGYSVSREKKESFPLTVTSAQKNPTAFYLCASSITGGENTEAFFGQGTRLTVV.

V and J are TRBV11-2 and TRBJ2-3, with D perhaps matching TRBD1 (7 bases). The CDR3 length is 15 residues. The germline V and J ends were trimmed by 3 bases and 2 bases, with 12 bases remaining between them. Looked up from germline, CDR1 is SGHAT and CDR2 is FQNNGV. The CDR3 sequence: CASSFDREDTDTQYF. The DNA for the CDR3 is TGTGCCAGCAGCTTCGACAGGGAGGACACAGATACGCAGTATTTT.

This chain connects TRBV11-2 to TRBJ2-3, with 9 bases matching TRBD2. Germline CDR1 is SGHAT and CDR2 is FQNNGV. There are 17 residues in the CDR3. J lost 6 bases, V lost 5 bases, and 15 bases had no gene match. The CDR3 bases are TGTGCCAGCAGCCCTGGACTGGCGGGAGGGAACCTGGATACGCAGTATTTT. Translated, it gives CASSPGLAGGNLDTQYF.

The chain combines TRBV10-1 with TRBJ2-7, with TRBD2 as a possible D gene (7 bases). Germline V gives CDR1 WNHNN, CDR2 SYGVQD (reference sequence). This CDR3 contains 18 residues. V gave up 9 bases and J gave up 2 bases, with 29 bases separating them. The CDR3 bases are TGCGCCAGGTACGTGGGGGGGCGTCGGTCTAGCGGACCCTACGAGCAGTACTTC. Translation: CARYVGGRRSSGPYEQYF.

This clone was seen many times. The CDR3 sequence is CASSSFGTSVYNEQFF. In nucleotides, the CDR3 is TGCGCCAGCAGCTCATTCGGGACTAGCGTATACAATGAGCAGTTCTTC. The chain has TRBV5-1 and TRBJ2-1; 10 bases align to TRBD2. This CDR3 is 16 amino acids long. Losses at the gene ends were 3 bases for V and 4 bases for J; bases not matched to a gene: 7. Germline V gives CDR1 SGHRS, CDR2 YFSETQ.

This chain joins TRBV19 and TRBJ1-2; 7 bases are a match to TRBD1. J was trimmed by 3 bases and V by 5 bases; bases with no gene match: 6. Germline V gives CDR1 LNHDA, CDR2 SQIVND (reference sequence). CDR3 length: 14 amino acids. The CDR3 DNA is TGTGCCAGTAGTCCATTGACAGGGTACTATGGCTACACCTTC. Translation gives CASSPLTGYYGYTF. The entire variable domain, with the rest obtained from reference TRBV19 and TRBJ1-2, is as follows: DGGITQSPKYLFRKEGQNVTLSCEQNLNHDAMYWYRQDPGQGLRLIYYSQIVNDFQKGDIAEGYSVSREKKESFPLTVTSAQKNPTAFYLCASSPLTGYYGYTFGSGTRLTVV.

CDR3 coding DNA: TGTGCCTGGAGCACTAGGCGGGGGTTAAAAAACATTCAGTACTTC. Translation: CAWSTRRGLKNIQYF. This rearrangement joins TRBV30 to TRBJ2-4; 7 nucleotides align to TRBD2. Unmatched junction bases numbered 9, after V lost 3 bases and J lost 4 bases. The CDR3 sequence is 15 residues long. From germline, CDR1 is GTSNPN and CDR2 SVGIG (reference sequence).

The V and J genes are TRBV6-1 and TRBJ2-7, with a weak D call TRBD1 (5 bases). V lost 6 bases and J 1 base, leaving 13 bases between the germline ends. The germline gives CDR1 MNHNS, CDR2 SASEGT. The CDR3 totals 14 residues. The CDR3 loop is CASRAGQGSYEQYF. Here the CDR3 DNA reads TGTGCCAGCAGAGCCGGACAAGGGTCCTACGAGCAGTACTTC.

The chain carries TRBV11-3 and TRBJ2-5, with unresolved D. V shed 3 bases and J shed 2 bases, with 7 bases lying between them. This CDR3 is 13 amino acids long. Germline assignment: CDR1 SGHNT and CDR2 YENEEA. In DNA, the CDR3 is TGTGCCAGCAGCTTCCCAGTTCAAGAGACCCAGTACTTC. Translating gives CASSFPVQETQYF.

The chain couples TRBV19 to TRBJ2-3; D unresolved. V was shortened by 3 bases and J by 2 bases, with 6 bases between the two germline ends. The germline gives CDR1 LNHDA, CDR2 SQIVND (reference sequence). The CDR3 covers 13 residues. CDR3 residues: CASSISPTDTQYF. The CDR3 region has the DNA TGTGCCAGTAGTATCAGTCCCACAGATACGCAGTATTTT.

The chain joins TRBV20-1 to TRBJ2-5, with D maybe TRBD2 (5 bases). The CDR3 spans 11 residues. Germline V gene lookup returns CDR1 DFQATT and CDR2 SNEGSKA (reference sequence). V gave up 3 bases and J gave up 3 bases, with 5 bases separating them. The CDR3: CSASGEETQYF. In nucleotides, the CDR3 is TGCAGTGCTAGCGGGGAAGAGACCCAGTACTTC.

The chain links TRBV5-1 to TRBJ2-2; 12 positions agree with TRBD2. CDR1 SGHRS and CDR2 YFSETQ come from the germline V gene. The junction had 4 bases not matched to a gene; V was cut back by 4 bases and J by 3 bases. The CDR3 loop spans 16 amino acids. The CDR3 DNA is TGCGCCAGCAGCATGACTAGCGGGGGACACACCGGGGAGCTGTTTTTT. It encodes CASSMTSGGHTGELFF.

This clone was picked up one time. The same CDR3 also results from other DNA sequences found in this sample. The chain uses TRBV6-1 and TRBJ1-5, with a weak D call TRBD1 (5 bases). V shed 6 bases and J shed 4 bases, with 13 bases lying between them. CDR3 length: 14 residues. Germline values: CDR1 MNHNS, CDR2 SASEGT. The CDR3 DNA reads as TGTGCCAGCAGCGATGGGGGGGGGAATCAGCCCCAGCATTTT. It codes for CASSDGGGNQPQHF.

This CDR3 reads CASSLEDRASQFF. The CDR3 nucleotides are TGTGCCAGCAGCTTGGAGGACAGGGCGAGTCAGTTCTTC. This sequence joins TRBV5-4 and TRBJ2-1; 8 nucleotides align to TRBD1. There are 13 residues in the CDR3. Germline loops: CDR1 SGHNT, CDR2 YYREEE (reference sequence). V trimming: 0 bases; J trimming: 13 bases; junction bases outside the gene matches: 6. Full variable domain (outside the CDR3, taken from reference TRBV5-4 and TRBJ2-1): ETGVTQSPTHLIKTRGQQVTLRCSSQSGHNTVSWYQQALGQGPQFIFQYYREEENGRGNFPPRFSGLQFPNYSSELNVNALELDDSALYLCASSLEDRASQFFGPGTRLTVL.

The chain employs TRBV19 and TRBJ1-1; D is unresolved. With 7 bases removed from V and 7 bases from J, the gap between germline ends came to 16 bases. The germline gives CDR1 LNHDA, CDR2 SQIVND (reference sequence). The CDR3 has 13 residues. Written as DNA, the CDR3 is TGTGCCAGTACCCTAAAGCGGGAGGATGAAGCTTTCTTT. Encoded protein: CASTLKREDEAFF.

For the CDR3, the DNA is TGTGCCAGTAGTATGGGCCCCCCCAGGACTGAAGCTTTCTTT. Translated, it gives CASSMGPPRTEAFF. The chain employs TRBV19 and TRBJ1-1; D is unresolved. From germline, CDR1 is LNHDA and CDR2 SQIVND (reference sequence). The CDR3 has 14 residues. V lost 3 bases and J lost 5, with 13 bases in between.

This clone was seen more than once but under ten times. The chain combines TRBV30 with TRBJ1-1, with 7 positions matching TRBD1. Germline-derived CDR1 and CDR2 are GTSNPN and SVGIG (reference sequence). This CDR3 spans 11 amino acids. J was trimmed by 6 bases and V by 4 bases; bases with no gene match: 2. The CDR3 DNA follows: TGTGCCTGGACAGGGGGTGCTGAAGCTTTCTTT. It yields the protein CAWTGGAEAFF.

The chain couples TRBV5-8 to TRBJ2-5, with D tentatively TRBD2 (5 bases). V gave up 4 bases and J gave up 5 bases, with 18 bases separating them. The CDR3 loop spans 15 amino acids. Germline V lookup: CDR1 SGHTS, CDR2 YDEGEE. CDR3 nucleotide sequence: TGTGCCAGCAGCAGCGTCAGCCGGGGTCGGGAGACCCAGTACTTC. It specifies CASSSVSRGRETQYF.

The CDR3 is CASSLASGRTDTQYF. Written as DNA, the CDR3 is TGTGCCAGCAGCTTGGCTAGCGGGCGCACAGATACGCAGTATTTT. The J gene is TRBJ2-3, the V gene TRBV5-6, with 8 bases aligning to TRBD2. The CDR3 runs to 15 residues. V gave up 0 bases and J gave up 1 base; unmatched junction bases: 1. In germline, CDR1 is SGHDT, CDR2 YYEEEE. Full variable domain (outside the CDR3, taken from reference TRBV5-6 and TRBJ2-3): DAGVTQSPTHLIKTRGQQVTLRCSPKSGHDTVSWYQQALGQGPQFIFQYYEEEERQRGNFPDRFSGHQFPNYSSELNVNALLLGDSALYLCASSLASGRTDTQYFGPGTRLTVL.

In DNA form, the CDR3 reads TGTGCCAGCAGCCAAGAACCCCTACAGAGTCACGAGCAGTACTTC. Protein: CASSQEPLQSHEQYF. This rearrangement joins TRBV4-2 to TRBJ2-7, with D unclear. V lost 0 bases to trimming and J lost 5 bases, with 14 bases between them. CDR3 length: 15 amino acids. The germline V gene has CDR1 LGHNA and CDR2 YNFKEQ.

The CDR3 DNA is TGCGCCAGCAGCCCTGGGGGACAGAACACCGGGGAGCTGTTTTTT. Its translation: CASSPGGQNTGELFF. J is TRBJ2-2 and V is TRBV5-1, with TRBD1 as a possible D gene (6 bases). Germline lookup yields CDR1 SGHRS and CDR2 YFSETQ. V was clipped by 4 bases and J by 1 base, with 11 bases between them. CDR3 length: 15 residues.

CDR3 bases: TGTGCCAGCAGTTCCTTGACAAGAAACTCCTACGAGCAGTACTTC. Protein sequence: CASSSLTRNSYEQYF. This chain connects TRBV27 to TRBJ2-7; D is ambiguous. The CDR3 length is 15 residues. Germline CDR1 is MNHEY and CDR2 is SMNVEV (reference sequence). The V gene lost 4 bases and the J gene lost 0 bases, with 13 bases spanning the gap.